The source of this T cell receptor beta chain is a study of blood T cell repertoires in COVID-19. At the level of the study: The study drew acute and convalescent COVID-19 samples from the United States, Italy and Spain. PBMCs, B-cell-depleted T cells, or T cells provided the cDNA or gDNA that made up the material.

This clone was seen only a few times. Original analysis: Scientists estimated how many nucleated cells there were by amplifying reference gene primers. TCRdb's copy holds only in-frame clones and misses some; the assay was immunoSEQ multiplex PCR. For V, J and clone size, that table is used; D and trimming come from the DNA. Of about 120,000 clones in the sample, over 60% are singletons; the top ten hold approximately 7.9%. The CDR3 runs to 12 residues. Germline CDR1 and CDR2: MDHEN and SYDVKM. Between the trimmed V and J ends, which lost 2 bases and 6 bases, there was a span of 8 bases. This TCR came from a human donor in a cohort sampled during active COVID-19. The V and J genes are TRBV28 and TRBJ2-7; perhaps TRBD2 as D (5 bases). The sequencing input was peripheral blood. CDR3 amino acids: CASSLTGFEQYF. In DNA form, the CDR3 reads TGTGCCAGCAGTTTAACGGGGTTCGAGCAGTACTTC.